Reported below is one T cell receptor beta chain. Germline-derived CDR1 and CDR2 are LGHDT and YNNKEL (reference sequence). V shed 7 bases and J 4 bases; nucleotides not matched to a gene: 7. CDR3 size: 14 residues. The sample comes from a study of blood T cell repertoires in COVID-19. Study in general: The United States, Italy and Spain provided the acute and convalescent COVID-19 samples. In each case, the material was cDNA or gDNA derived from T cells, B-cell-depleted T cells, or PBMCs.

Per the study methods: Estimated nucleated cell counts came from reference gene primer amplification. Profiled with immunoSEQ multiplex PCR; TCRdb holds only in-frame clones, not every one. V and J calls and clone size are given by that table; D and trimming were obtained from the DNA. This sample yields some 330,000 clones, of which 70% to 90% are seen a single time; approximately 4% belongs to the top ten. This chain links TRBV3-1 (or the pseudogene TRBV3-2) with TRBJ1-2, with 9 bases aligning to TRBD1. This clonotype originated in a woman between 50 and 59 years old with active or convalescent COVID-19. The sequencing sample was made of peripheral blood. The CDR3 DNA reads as TGTGCCAGCAACCTCCCGGGACAGGGCTATGGCTACACCTTC. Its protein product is CASNLPGQGYGYTF.